This T cell receptor beta chain was sequenced for a study of blood T cell repertoires in COVID-19. Study-level background: Sites across the United States, Italy and Spain contributed samples from acute and convalescent COVID-19. PBMCs, B-cell-depleted T cells, or T cells were the source of the cDNA or gDNA that made up the material.

Trimming at V came to 4 bases and at J to 6 bases, leaving 3 bases not matched to a gene. The CDR3 has 12 residues. Germline CDR1 SEHNR, CDR2 FQNEAQ (reference sequence). How the authors handled the data: Estimates of nucleated cell counts were drawn from the amplification of reference gene primers. Generated by immunoSEQ multiplex PCR, the TCRdb table keeps only in-frame clones and is missing some. V and J calls and clone size are copied from that table; D and trimming were computed from the DNA. The table includes 100,000 to 130,000 clones, over 65% detected once. Many counts were recorded for this clone.

This receptor was obtained from a woman aged 40 to 50 with acute or convalescent COVID-19. The genes are TRBV7-9 and TRBJ2-7, with 7 bases lining up with TRBD1. Source material: peripheral blood. This CDR3 is CASSSTGVEQYF. The CDR3 DNA reads TGTGCCAGCAGCTCTACAGGGGTCGAGCAGTACTTC.